This entry lists 18 T cell receptor beta chains sequenced from one sample in a study of blood T cell repertoires in COVID-19. Assay: immunoSEQ multiplex PCR; the TCRdb copy retains only in-frame clones and omits some. The data hold 150,000 or so clones, with roughly 88% observed a single time. The sequenced sample was PBMCs or T cells enriched from blood (not recorded which). The receptors stem from a woman between 55 and 75 years old who had recovered from COVID-19.

The sample holds one count of this clone. This chain uses TRBV9 with TRBJ1-5; no clear D gene. The V and J ends lost 0 bases and 9 bases respectively, with 13 bases between them. Germline values: CDR1 SGDLS, CDR2 YYNGEE. This CDR3 contains 14 residues. The CDR3 here is CASSVEYAEGPQHF. DNA for the CDR3: TGTGCCAGCAGCGTAGAATATGCTGAGGGGCCCCAGCATTTT.

V usage is TRBV2 and J usage is TRBJ2-2; 11 bases agree with TRBD2. The CDR3 covers 16 residues. V was clipped by 9 bases and J by 3 bases; unmatched bases: 9. Germline CDR1 reads SNHLY; CDR2 reads FYNNEI. The CDR3 coding sequence is TGTGCCAGTACCGGGACTAGCGGAGATTACACCGGGGAGCTGTTTTTT. It encodes CASTGTSGDYTGELFF.

This clone was seen only a few times. The chain joins TRBV5-1 to TRBJ2-1; 7 nucleotides line up with TRBD1. V gave up 6 bases and J gave up 10 bases; unmatched junction bases: 13. Germline lookup yields CDR1 SGHRS and CDR2 YFSETQ. There are 14 residues in the CDR3. The CDR3, as DNA: TGCGCCAGCACTCCCGGGACAGCAACCCCCGAGCAGTTCTTC. It is translated as CASTPGTATPEQFF.

The rearrangement links TRBV5-1 to TRBJ1-3; D is ambiguous. The germline gives CDR1 SGHRS, CDR2 YFSETQ. The CDR3 is 15 amino acids. V was cut by 5 bases and J by 0 bases, with 12 bases left in between. The CDR3 spells CASRPTGSSGNTIYF. The CDR3 DNA follows: TGCGCCAGCAGACCGACGGGTAGCTCTGGAAACACCATATATTTT.

The chain is built from TRBV15 and TRBJ2-7, with D possibly TRBD2 on 7 matching bases. Germline lookup yields CDR1 LNHNV and CDR2 YYDKDF (reference sequence). The CDR3 has 15 amino acids. V was cut by 0 bases and J by 1 base, with 10 bases left in between. Here the CDR3 reads CATSRERGPSYEQYF. The CDR3 coding sequence is TGTGCCACCAGCAGAGAGCGGGGGCCTTCCTACGAGCAGTACTTC.

V usage is TRBV12-2 and J usage is TRBJ2-3; the D call in the table, TRBD2, was not verified against the DNA. TRBV12-2 is termed a pseudogene. This CDR3 has 16 residues. Written as DNA, the CDR3 is TGTGCAAGTCGCTTTTCTAGCTACCACACGTCAGATACGCAGTATTTT. Translation: CASRFSSYHTSDTQYF.

The chain couples TRBV19 to TRBJ1-4, with TRBD1 as a possible D gene (6 bases). V lost 2 bases and J lost 8, with 9 bases in between. The CDR3 has 13 residues. Germline V CDR1 and CDR2: LNHDA, SQIVND (reference sequence). For the CDR3, the DNA is TGTGCCAGTAGTATAAGGGACATAGAAAAACTGTTTTTT. It translates to CASSIRDIEKLFF.

CDR3: CASTPLRTGPETQYF. Written as DNA, the CDR3 is TGTGCCAGCACGCCCCTCCGGACAGGACCAGAGACCCAGTACTTC. J is TRBJ2-5 and V is TRBV6-5; 7 bases align to TRBD1. Germline V CDR1 and CDR2: MNHEY, SVGAGI. The trim removed 7 bases at V and 4 bases at J, leaving 12 bases unmatched. The CDR3 runs to 15 residues.

The rearrangement uses TRBV5-1 and TRBJ2-3; D unresolved. CDR3 length: 16 amino acids. Germline V gene data show CDR1 as SGHRS and CDR2 as YFSETQ. V was pared by 0 bases and J by 1 base, with 12 bases between. In DNA, the CDR3 is TGCGCCAGCAGCTTGGCCGGCCGGGTTGGCACAGATACGCAGTATTTT. The encoded protein is CASSLAGRVGTDTQYF.

The chain couples TRBV7-6 to TRBJ1-2; 9 nucleotides match TRBD1. Germline-derived CDR1 and CDR2 are SGHVS and FNYEAQ. Germline trimming cut 6 bases from V and 6 bases from J; bases unmatched to any gene: 14. The CDR3 contains 16 residues. The CDR3 sequence: CASSTGTGRGGDGYTF. Written as DNA, the CDR3 is TGTGCCAGCAGTACCGGGACAGGGAGGGGAGGAGATGGCTACACCTTC. The full variable domain, its missing parts supplied by reference TRBV7-6 and TRBJ1-2, is GAGVSQSPRYKVTKRGQDVALRCDPISGHVSLYWYRQALGQGPEFLTYFNYEAQQDKSGLPNDRFSAERPEGSISTLTIQRTEQRDSAMYRCASSTGTGRGGDGYTFGSGTRLTVV.

The chain employs TRBV4-1 and TRBJ2-3, with TRBD2 matching over 11 bases. Trimming took 4 bases from V and 6 from J; bases not matched to a gene: 3. The CDR3 extends over 14 amino acids. The germline gives CDR1 MGHRA, CDR2 YSYEKL. CDR3 sequence reads: CASSRSGGADTQYF. The CDR3 nucleotides are TGCGCCAGCAGCCGTAGCGGGGGGGCGGATACGCAGTATTTT.

In its sample, this clone was seen once. The chain employs TRBV3-1 (or the pseudogene TRBV3-2) and TRBJ2-1; possible D gene TRBD2, 7 bases. This CDR3 is 15 amino acids long. From germline, CDR1 is LGHDT and CDR2 YNNKEL (reference sequence). V was clipped by 1 base and J by 4 bases, with 11 bases between them. CDR3 amino acids: CASSQAGGVYNEQFF. In nucleotides, the CDR3 is TGTGCCAGCAGCCAAGCGGGGGGCGTTTACAATGAGCAGTTCTTC.

The chain carries TRBV5-1 and TRBJ2-1; 9 bases match TRBD1. The V and J ends lost 2 bases and 4 bases, in that order; junction bases with no gene match: 4. CDR3 length equals 15 residues. Germline CDR1 is SGHRS and CDR2 is YFSETQ. CDR3: CASSFVTGGYNEQFF. CDR3 nucleotide sequence: TGCGCCAGCAGCTTCGTGACAGGGGGATACAATGAGCAGTTCTTC.

In this sample, this clone turned up a few times. The rearrangement uses TRBV10-2 and TRBJ2-3; D might be TRBD2 (6 bases). Between the trimmed V and J ends, which lost 6 bases and 0 bases, there was a span of 16 bases. CDR3 length: 16 residues. Germline lookup yields CDR1 WSHSY and CDR2 SAAADI. The CDR3 loop reads CASRADSGSSTDTQYF. Written as DNA, the CDR3 is TGCGCCAGCAGAGCAGATAGCGGTTCTAGCACAGATACGCAGTATTTT.

This clone was observed a handful of times. The CDR3 loop is CASSYFAGGETQYF. CDR3 DNA sequence: TGTGCCAGCAGTTACTTTGCAGGGGGAGAGACCCAGTACTTC. V is TRBV6-5 and J is TRBJ2-5, with 7 bases lining up with TRBD1. The V segment lost 1 base and the J segment 4 bases; nucleotides outside the gene matches: 3. The CDR3 sequence is 14 residues long. From germline, CDR1 is MNHEY and CDR2 SVGAGI.

The V and J genes are TRBV5-6 and TRBJ2-7; 8 bases map to TRBD2. Germline CDR1 reads SGHDT; CDR2 reads YYEEEE. V dropped 2 bases and J dropped 3; count of bases not matched to a gene: 4. CDR3 size: 14 residues. CDR3 sequence (DNA): TGTGCCAGCAGCTTAGGGACTAGAATCTACGAGCAGTACTTC. Amino acids: CASSLGTRIYEQYF.

The chain is built from TRBV2 and TRBJ1-6, with 9 nucleotides matching TRBD1. Per germline, CDR1 SNHLY and CDR2 FYNNEI. J was trimmed by 7 bases and V by 8 bases; bases with no gene match: 0. This CDR3 is 12 amino acids long. In DNA, the CDR3 is TGTGCCAGCGGGACAGGGAATTCACCCCTCCACTTT. Protein sequence: CASGTGNSPLHF.

This rearrangement joins TRBV9 to TRBJ2-7; 10 bases fit TRBD2. This CDR3 is 17 amino acids long. V lost 0 bases and J lost 0; bases outside the gene matches: 6. CDR1 SGDLS and CDR2 YYNGEE come from the germline V gene. The CDR3 is CASSVGDSGRNSYEQYF. CDR3 bases: TGTGCCAGCAGCGTAGGGGATAGCGGGAGGAACTCCTACGAGCAGTACTTC.